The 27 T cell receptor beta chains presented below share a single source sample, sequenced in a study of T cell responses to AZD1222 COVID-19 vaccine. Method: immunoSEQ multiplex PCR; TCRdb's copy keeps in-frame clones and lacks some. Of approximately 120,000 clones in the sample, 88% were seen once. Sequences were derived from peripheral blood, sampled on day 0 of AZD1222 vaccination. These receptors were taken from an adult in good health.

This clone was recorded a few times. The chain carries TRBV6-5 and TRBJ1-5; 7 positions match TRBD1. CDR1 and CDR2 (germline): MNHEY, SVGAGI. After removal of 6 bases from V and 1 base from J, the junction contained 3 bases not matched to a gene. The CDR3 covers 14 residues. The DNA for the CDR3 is TGTGCCAGCAGCCCGGGACAGAGCAATCAGCCCCAGCATTTT. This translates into CASSPGQSNQPQHF.

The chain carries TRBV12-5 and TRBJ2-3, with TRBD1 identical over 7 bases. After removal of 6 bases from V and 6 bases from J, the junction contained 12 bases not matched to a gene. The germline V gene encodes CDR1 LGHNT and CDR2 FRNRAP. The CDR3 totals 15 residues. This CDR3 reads CASGPGQTLSDTQYF. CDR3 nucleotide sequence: TGTGCTAGTGGCCCGGGACAGACTTTGAGCGATACGCAGTATTTT.

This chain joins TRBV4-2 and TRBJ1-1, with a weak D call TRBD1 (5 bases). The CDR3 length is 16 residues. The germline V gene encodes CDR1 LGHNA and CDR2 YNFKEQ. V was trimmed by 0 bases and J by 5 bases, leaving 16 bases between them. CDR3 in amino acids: CASSQDIRTGGTEAFF. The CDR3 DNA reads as TGTGCCAGCAGCCAAGACATTAGGACTGGGGGGACTGAAGCTTTCTTT.

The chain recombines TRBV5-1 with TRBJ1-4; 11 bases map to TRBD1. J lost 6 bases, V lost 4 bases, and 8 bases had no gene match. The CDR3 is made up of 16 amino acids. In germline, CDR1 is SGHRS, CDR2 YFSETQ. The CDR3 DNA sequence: TGCGCCAGCAGCCCGGAAGGGACAGGGGGGTATGAAAAACTGTTTTTT. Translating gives CASSPEGTGGYEKLFF.

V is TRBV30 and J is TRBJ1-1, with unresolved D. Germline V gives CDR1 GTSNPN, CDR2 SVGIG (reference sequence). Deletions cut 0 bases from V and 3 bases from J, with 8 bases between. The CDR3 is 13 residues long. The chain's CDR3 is CAWSVSGDTEAFF. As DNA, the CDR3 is TGTGCCTGGAGTGTGTCCGGGGACACTGAAGCTTTCTTT.

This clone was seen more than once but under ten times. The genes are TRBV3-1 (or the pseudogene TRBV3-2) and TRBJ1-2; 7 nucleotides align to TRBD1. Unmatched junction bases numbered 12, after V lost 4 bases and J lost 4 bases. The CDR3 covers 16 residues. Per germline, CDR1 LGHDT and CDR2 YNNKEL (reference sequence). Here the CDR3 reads CASSPGGGGIGYGYTF. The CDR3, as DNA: TGTGCCAGCAGCCCAGGGGGAGGGGGGATTGGCTATGGCTACACCTTC.

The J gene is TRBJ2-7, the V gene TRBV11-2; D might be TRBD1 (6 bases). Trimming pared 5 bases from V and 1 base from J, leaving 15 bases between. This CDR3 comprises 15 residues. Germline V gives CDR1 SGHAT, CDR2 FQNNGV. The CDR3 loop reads CASSINRDPSYEQYF. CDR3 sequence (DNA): TGTGCCAGCAGCATCAACAGGGACCCTTCCTACGAGCAGTACTTC.

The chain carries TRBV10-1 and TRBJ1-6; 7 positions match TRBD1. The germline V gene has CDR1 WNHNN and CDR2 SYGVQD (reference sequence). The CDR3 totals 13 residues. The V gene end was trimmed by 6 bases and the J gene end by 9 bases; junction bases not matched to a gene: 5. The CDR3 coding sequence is TGCGCCAGCAGGAGGGACAGTGGTTCACCCCTCCACTTT. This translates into CASRRDSGSPLHF.

The DNA of the CDR3 is TGTGCCAGCAGTACCAGGGGACCTAACACTGAAGCTTTCTTT. This gives the protein CASSTRGPNTEAFF. The chain is built from TRBV6-5 and TRBJ1-1; tentative D call: TRBD1 (6 bases). Between the trimmed V and J ends, which lost 5 bases and 2 bases, there was a span of 12 bases. Germline V gene data show CDR1 as MNHEY and CDR2 as SVGAGI. This CDR3 is 14 amino acids long.

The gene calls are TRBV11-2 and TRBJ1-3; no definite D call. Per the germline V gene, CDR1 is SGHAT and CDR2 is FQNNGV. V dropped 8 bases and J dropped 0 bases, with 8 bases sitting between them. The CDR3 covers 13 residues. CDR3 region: CASSIRSGNTIYF. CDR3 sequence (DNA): TGTGCCAGCTCCATCCGCTCTGGAAACACCATATATTTT.

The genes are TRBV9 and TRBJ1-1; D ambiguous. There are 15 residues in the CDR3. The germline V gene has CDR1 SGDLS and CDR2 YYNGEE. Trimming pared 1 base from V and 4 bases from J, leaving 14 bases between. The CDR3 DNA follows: TGTGCCAGCAGCGTAAGCAGATGGGTAGGCACTGAAGCTTTCTTT. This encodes CASSVSRWVGTEAFF.

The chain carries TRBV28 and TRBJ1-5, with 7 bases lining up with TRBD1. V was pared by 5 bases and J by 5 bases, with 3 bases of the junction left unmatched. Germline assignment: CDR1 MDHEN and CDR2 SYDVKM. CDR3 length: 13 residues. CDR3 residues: CASSRQGYQPQHF. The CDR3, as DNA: TGTGCCAGCAGTCGACAGGGATATCAGCCCCAGCATTTT.

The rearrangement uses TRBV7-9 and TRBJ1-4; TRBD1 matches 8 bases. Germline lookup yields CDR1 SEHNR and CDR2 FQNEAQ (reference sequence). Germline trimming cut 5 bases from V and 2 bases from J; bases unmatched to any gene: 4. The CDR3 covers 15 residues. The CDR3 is CASSGGTGTNEKLFF. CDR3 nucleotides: TGTGCCAGCAGCGGAGGGACAGGCACTAATGAAAAACTGTTTTTT. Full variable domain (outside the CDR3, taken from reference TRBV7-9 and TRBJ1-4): DTGVSQNPRHKITKRGQNVTFRCDPISEHNRLYWYRQTLGQGPEFLTYFQNEAQLEKSRLLSDRFSAERPKGSFSTLEIQRTEQGDSAMYLCASSGGTGTNEKLFFGSGTQLSVL.

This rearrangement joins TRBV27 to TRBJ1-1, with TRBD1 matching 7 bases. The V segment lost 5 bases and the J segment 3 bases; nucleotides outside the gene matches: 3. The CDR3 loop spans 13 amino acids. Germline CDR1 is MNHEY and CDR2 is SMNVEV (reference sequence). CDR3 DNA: TGTGCCAGCAGTCCCACAGGGGACACTGAAGCTTTCTTT. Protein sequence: CASSPTGDTEAFF.

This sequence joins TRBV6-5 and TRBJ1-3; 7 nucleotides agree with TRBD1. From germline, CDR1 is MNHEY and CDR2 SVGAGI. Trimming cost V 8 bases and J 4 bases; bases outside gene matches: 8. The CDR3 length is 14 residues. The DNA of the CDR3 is TGTGCCAGCGGATCGGACAGGATGGGAAACACCATATATTTT. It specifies CASGSDRMGNTIYF.

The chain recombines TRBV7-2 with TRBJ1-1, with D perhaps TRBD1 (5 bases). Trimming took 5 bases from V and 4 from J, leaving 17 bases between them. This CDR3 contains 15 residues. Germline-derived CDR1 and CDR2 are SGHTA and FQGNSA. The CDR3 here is CASSPTPGTGTEAFF. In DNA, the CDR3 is TGTGCCAGCAGCCCCACCCCCGGGACGGGCACTGAAGCTTTCTTT.

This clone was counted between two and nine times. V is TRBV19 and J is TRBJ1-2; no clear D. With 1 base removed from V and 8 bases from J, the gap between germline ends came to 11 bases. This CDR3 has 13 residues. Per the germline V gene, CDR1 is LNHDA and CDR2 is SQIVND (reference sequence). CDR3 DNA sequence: TGTGCCAGTAGTATAGTGGCGAGCCGCGGCTACACCTTC. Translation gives CASSIVASRGYTF.

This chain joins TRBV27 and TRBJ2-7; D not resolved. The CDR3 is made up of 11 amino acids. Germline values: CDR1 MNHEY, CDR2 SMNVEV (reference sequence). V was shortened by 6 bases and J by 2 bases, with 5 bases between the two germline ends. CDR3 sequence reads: CASRGTYEQYF. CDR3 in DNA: TGTGCCAGCAGGGGCACCTACGAGCAGTACTTC.

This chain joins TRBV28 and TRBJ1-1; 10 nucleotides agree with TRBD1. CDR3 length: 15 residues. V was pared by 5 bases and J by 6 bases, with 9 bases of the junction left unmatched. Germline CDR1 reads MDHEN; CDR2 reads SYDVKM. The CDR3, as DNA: TGTGCCAGCAGTCCCTGGGGACAGGGGTCAGCTGAAGCTTTCTTT. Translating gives CASSPWGQGSAEAFF.

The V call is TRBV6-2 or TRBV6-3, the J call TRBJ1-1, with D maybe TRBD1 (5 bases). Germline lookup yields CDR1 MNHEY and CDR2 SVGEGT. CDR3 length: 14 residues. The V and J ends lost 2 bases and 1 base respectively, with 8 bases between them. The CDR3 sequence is CASSYAGGNTEAFF. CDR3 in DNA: TGTGCCAGCAGTTACGCGGGGGGGAACACTGAAGCTTTCTTT.

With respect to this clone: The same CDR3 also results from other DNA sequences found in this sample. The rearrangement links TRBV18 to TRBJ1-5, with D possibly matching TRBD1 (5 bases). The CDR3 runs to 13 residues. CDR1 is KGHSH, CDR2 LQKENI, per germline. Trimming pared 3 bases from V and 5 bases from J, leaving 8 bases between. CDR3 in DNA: TGTGCCAGCTCACCGGGCAGGGATCAGCCCCAGCATTTT. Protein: CASSPGRDQPQHF.

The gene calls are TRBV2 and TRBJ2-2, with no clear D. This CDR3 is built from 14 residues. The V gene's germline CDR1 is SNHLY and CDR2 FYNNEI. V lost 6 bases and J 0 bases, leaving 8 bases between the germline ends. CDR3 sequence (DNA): TGTGCCAGCAGGGCCGGGCCGAACACCGGGGAGCTGTTTTTT. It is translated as CASRAGPNTGELFF.

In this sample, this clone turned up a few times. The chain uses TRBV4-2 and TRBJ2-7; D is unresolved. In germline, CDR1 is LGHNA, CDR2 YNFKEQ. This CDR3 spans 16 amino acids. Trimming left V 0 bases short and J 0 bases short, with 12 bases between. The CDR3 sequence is CASSQDLGPSSYEQYF. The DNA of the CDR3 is TGTGCCAGCAGCCAAGATCTGGGTCCCAGCTCCTACGAGCAGTACTTC.

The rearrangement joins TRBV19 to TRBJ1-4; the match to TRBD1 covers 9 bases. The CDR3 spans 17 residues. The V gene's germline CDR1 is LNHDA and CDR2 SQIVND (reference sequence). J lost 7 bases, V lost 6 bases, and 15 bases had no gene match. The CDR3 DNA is TGTGCCAGTAGCTCGATGACTGTGGGACAGGGAGGTGAAAAACTGTTTTTT. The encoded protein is CASSSMTVGQGGEKLFF.

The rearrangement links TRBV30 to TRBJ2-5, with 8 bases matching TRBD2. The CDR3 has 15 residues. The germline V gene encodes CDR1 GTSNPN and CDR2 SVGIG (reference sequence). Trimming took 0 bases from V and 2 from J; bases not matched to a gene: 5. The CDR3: CAWSVQRGPQETQYF. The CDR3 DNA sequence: TGTGCCTGGAGTGTACAGCGGGGGCCTCAAGAGACCCAGTACTTC.

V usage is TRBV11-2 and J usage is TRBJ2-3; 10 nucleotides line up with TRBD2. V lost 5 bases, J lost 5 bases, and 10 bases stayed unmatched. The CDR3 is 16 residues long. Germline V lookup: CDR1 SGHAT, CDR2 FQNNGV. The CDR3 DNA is TGTGCCAGCAGCCGGAGGAGCGGGAGGGCCGAAGATACGCAGTATTTT. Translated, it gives CASSRRSGRAEDTQYF.

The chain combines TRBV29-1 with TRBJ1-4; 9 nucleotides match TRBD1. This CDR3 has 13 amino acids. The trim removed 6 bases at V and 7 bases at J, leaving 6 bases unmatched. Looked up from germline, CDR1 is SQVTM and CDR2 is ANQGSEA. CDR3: CSVSQGASEKLFF. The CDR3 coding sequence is TGCAGCGTCTCACAGGGGGCATCTGAAAAACTGTTTTTT.